The clone carrying this T cell receptor (beta chain) is a singleton in its sample. From germline, CDR1 is MNHEY and CDR2 SMNVEV (reference sequence). The CDR3 length is 16 residues. With 7 bases clipped from V and 0 bases from J, the junction kept 9 bases outside the gene matches. These data are taken from a study of blood T cell repertoires in COVID-19. Study overall: Samples taken during acute and convalescent COVID-19 were collected in the United States, Italy and Spain. Nucleic acid was either cDNA or gDNA, and it came from T cells, B-cell-depleted T cells, or PBMCs.

Authors' analysis steps: Scientists estimated how many nucleated cells there were by amplifying reference gene primers. Some clones are missing from TCRdb's copy, which holds only in-frame ones; the method was immunoSEQ multiplex PCR. V, J and clone size reflect that table, while D and trimming were determined from the DNA. The sample yields about 42,000 clones, 76% seen once. The rearrangement uses TRBV27 and TRBJ2-1, with 7 positions matching TRBD1. This sequence originates from a man aged 70-80 years with active or convalescent COVID-19. Input material: peripheral blood. As DNA, the CDR3 is TGTGCCAGCATGACCTACTGGGACAGCTCCTACAATGAGCAGTTCTTC. Amino acid sequence: CASMTYWDSSYNEQFF.